The 2 T cell receptor beta chains below come from one sample, sequenced in a study (TCRdb year 2016). Receptor amplification or capture employed RT-PCR. Instrument on record: Illumina MiSeq. The raw public reads went through TCRdb reprocessing: fastp at Q25, MiXCR clone calling, in-frame beta chains kept. Each CDR3 protein appears once, grouped with its most common genes and DNA. The table for this sample lists fewer than 800,000 distinct CDR3 sequences; 14% of them were counted only once. The ten top clones hold about 3.6% of the sample. The specimen sequenced was memory CD4+ T cells from blood. Source of these receptors: a female donor in good health, serving as a healthy control.

In this sample, this clonotype turned up many times. This chain links TRBV5-1 with TRBJ2-3; the D is unclear. Germline assignment: CDR1 SGHRS and CDR2 YFSETQ. This CDR3 has 14 amino acids. V lost 0 bases, J lost 4 bases, and 9 bases lay in between. CDR3 sequence: CASSLGPGPDTQYF. The CDR3 DNA reads TGCGCCAGCAGCTTGGGTCCGGGTCCAGATACGCAGTATTTT.

The CDR3 spells CASSHDPGTAGNEQFF. For the CDR3, the DNA is TGTGCCAGCAGCCATGATCCCGGGACCGCGGGGAATGAGCAGTTCTTC. This chain joins TRBV4-2 and TRBJ2-1; perhaps TRBD2 as D (6 bases). Trimming took off 3 bases at V and 7 bases at J, with 19 bases between the two ends. Germline values: CDR1 LGHNA, CDR2 YNFKEQ. CDR3 length: 16 amino acids.